The rows below give T cell receptor beta chains drawn from one sample of a study of radiation and T cells in renal cell carcinoma. Clones were sequenced by immunoSEQ multiplex PCR, and TCRdb holds only the in-frame ones, with some missing. In the table there are about 130,000 clones, around 81% of which are singletons. Specimen: blood, collected from a patient whose treatment included radiotherapy and nephrectomy. Receptor source: a man aged 45-65 years with renal cell carcinoma. CDR3s include the opening cysteine and the closing phenylalanine or tryptophan. The D gene is left open where the match is weak. Clone sizes are given selectively: once, few, many, or a class where the clone is expanded.

j_gene: TRBJ1-1
abundance: few
v_gene: TRBV4-2
d_gene: .
CDR3aa: CASSQGDRAEAFF
CDR3nt: TGTGCCAGCAGCCAAGGAGACCGGGCTGAAGCTTTCTTT

j_gene: TRBJ2-7
abundance: once
v_gene: TRBV27
d_gene: .
CDR3aa: CASSTAGRYEQYF
CDR3nt: TGTGCCAGCAGTACGGCGGGACGATACGAGCAGTACTTC

j_gene: TRBJ1-1
abundance: few
v_gene: TRBV5-1
d_gene: TRBD1
CDR3aa: CASTMGQGNEAFF
CDR3nt: TGCGCCAGCACCATGGGACAGGGGAATGAAGCTTTCTTT

j_gene: TRBJ1-4
abundance: once
v_gene: TRBV6-6
d_gene: .
CDR3aa: CASSYLATNEKLFF
CDR3nt: TGTGCCAGCAGTTACCTTGCAACTAATGAAAAACTGTTTTTT

j_gene: TRBJ1-1
abundance: .
v_gene: TRBV4-3
d_gene: .
CDR3aa: CASSQDVAGMGNTEAFF
CDR3nt: TGCGCCAGCAGCCAAGATGTAGCAGGGATGGGGAACACTGAAGCTTTCTTT

j_gene: TRBJ2-7
abundance: .
v_gene: TRBV12-5
d_gene: .
CDR3aa: CASGLAPAYEQYF
CDR3nt: TGTGCTAGTGGTTTGGCCCCAGCCTACGAGCAGTACTTC

j_gene: TRBJ2-1
abundance: .
v_gene: TRBV7-6
d_gene: TRBD1
CDR3aa: CASSQDQTGNNEQFF
CDR3nt: TGTGCCAGCAGCCAGGACCAGACAGGGAATAATGAGCAGTTCTTC

j_gene: TRBJ2-1
abundance: .
v_gene: TRBV7-8
d_gene: TRBD2
CDR3aa: CASSSPLTSGGQSSYNEQFF
CDR3nt: TGTGCCAGCAGCTCCCCACTAACTAGCGGGGGGCAGAGCTCCTACAATGAGCAGTTCTTC

j_gene: TRBJ1-5
abundance: .
v_gene: TRBV29-1
d_gene: .
CDR3aa: CSAAEGGRNQPQHF
CDR3nt: TGCAGCGCAGCCGAGGGGGGACGCAATCAGCCCCAGCATTTT

j_gene: TRBJ2-3
abundance: .
v_gene: TRBV5-1
d_gene: .
CDR3aa: CASSLSTREEDTQYF
CDR3nt: TGCGCCAGCAGCCTCTCAACGAGGGAAGAAGATACGCAGTATTTT

j_gene: TRBJ2-7
abundance: once
v_gene: TRBV19
d_gene: TRBD2
CDR3aa: CASSQPGGALQYF
CDR3nt: TGTGCCAGTAGTCAGCCGGGGGGGGCTCTCCAGTACTTC

j_gene: TRBJ2-7
abundance: .
v_gene: TRBV6-1
d_gene: TRBD1
CDR3aa: CASRGGTGSYEQYF
CDR3nt: TGTGCCAGCAGGGGAGGGACAGGGTCCTACGAGCAGTACTTC

j_gene: TRBJ2-2
abundance: .
v_gene: TRBV2
d_gene: TRBD1
CDR3aa: CASSQSPWTGGTGELFF
CDR3nt: TGTGCCAGCAGCCAAAGTCCTTGGACAGGGGGCACCGGGGAGCTGTTTTTT

j_gene: TRBJ1-1
abundance: .
v_gene: TRBV19
d_gene: .
CDR3aa: CASSIGHLNTEAFF
CDR3nt: TGTGCCAGTAGTATAGGGCACTTGAACACTGAAGCTTTCTTT

j_gene: TRBJ2-1
abundance: .
v_gene: TRBV29-1
d_gene: .
CDR3aa: CSVEDLNSYNEQFF
CDR3nt: TGCAGCGTTGAAGATCTTAACAGTTACAATGAGCAGTTCTTC

j_gene: TRBJ2-7
abundance: .
v_gene: TRBV7-2
d_gene: .
CDR3aa: CASSWPGSTYEQYF
CDR3nt: TGTGCCAGCAGCTGGCCCGGATCAACCTACGAGCAGTACTTC

j_gene: TRBJ2-2
abundance: .
v_gene: TRBV7-9
d_gene: TRBD1
CDR3aa: CASSFYGTGISTGELFF
CDR3nt: TGTGCCAGCAGCTTTTATGGGACAGGTATTAGCACCGGGGAGCTGTTTTTT

j_gene: TRBJ2-2
abundance: .
v_gene: TRBV30
d_gene: .
CDR3aa: CAWSLGGAGELFF
CDR3nt: TGTGCCTGGTCTCTCGGAGGGGCCGGGGAGCTGTTTTTT

j_gene: TRBJ2-5
abundance: .
v_gene: TRBV5-4
d_gene: .
CDR3aa: CASSLSASTHETQYF
CDR3nt: TGTGCCAGCAGCTTATCGGCCAGCACCCATGAGACCCAGTACTTC

j_gene: TRBJ2-4
abundance: .
v_gene: TRBV2
d_gene: TRBD1
CDR3aa: CASSGRTGPSKNIQYF
CDR3nt: TGTGCCAGCAGTGGGCGGACAGGGCCATCTAAAAACATTCAGTACTTC

j_gene: TRBJ2-3
abundance: .
v_gene: TRBV2
d_gene: .
CDR3aa: CASSSPVGVADTQYF
CDR3nt: TGTGCCAGCAGCTCCCCAGTCGGGGTGGCAGATACGCAGTATTTT

j_gene: TRBJ2-2
abundance: .
v_gene: TRBV19
d_gene: TRBD1
CDR3aa: CASRDPGQAPSGELFF
CDR3nt: TGTGCCAGTAGGGACCCGGGACAGGCCCCCTCCGGGGAGCTGTTTTTT

j_gene: TRBJ2-5
abundance: .
v_gene: TRBV2
d_gene: .
CDR3aa: CASSPPGRQETQYF
CDR3nt: TGTGCCAGCAGCCCTCCGGGCAGACAAGAGACCCAGTACTTC

j_gene: TRBJ2-1
abundance: .
v_gene: TRBV15
d_gene: .
CDR3aa: CATSRDAAAHEQFF
CDR3nt: TGTGCCACCAGCAGAGATGCAGCCGCTCATGAGCAGTTCTTC

j_gene: TRBJ2-1
abundance: .
v_gene: TRBV4-3
d_gene: TRBD2
CDR3aa: CASSQVLAGGLNEQFF
CDR3nt: TGCGCCAGCAGCCAAGTACTAGCGGGGGGGCTCAATGAGCAGTTCTTC

j_gene: TRBJ2-7
abundance: few
v_gene: TRBV5-1
d_gene: .
CDR3aa: CASSWGDLEQYF
CDR3nt: TGCGCCAGCAGCTGGGGGGACCTCGAGCAGTACTTC

j_gene: TRBJ2-7
abundance: .
v_gene: TRBV27
d_gene: .
CDR3aa: CASSFSGRGDSYEQYF
CDR3nt: TGTGCCAGCAGTTTTTCCGGCAGGGGCGACTCCTACGAGCAGTACTTC

j_gene: TRBJ2-7
abundance: .
v_gene: TRBV7-9
d_gene: TRBD1
CDR3aa: CASSWPGGLYEQYF
CDR3nt: TGTGCCAGCAGCTGGCCAGGGGGCTTATACGAGCAGTACTTC

j_gene: TRBJ2-5
abundance: .
v_gene: TRBV11-2
d_gene: .
CDR3aa: CASSRRSETQYF
CDR3nt: TGTGCCAGCAGCCGCCGTTCGGAGACCCAGTACTTC